This T cell receptor (beta chain) emerged from a study of T-cell reconstitution after alpha-beta-depleted transplantation in children. Study observations and caveats: Where some patients showed high TCRbeta diversity at day 60, it came from recipient T cells and thymic progenitors that had survived. T-cell counts and diversity were attributed mostly to newly produced T cells one year after transplant. Expanded clones from the graft, numbering several hundred, reportedly supplied alpha-beta T cells about two months after transplant.

This clonotype was detected many times. Its antigen is currently unknown. Construction of the TCRbeta library involved unique molecular identifiers. TCRdb used MiXCR to reprocess the PCR reads, holding one entry per CDR3 protein. The sample includes approximately 130,000 distinct CDR3 sequences, 8% to 10% of them seen just once. The clonotype comes from a girl less than two years old who had a stem cell transplant for combined immunodeficiency, so the T cells may come from the graft donor. The sample here was PBMCs, mostly from graft donor cells, taken 180 days after TCRalphabeta/CD19-depleted stem cell transplant.

The CDR3 reads CSVDWTSGGEQYF. Here the CDR3 DNA reads TGCAGCGTTGACTGGACTAGCGGCGGCGAGCAGTACTTC. This chain joins TRBV29-1 and TRBJ2-7; 10 bases match TRBD2. Germline assignment: CDR1 SQVTM and CDR2 ANQGSEA. V lost 3 bases and J lost 6; bases outside the gene matches: 5. This CDR3 comprises 13 residues.